What follows is one T cell receptor beta chain and its context. V lost 4 bases and J lost 5, with 14 bases in between. The CDR3 is made up of 14 amino acids. The germline V gene encodes CDR1 SGHTA and CDR2 FQGNSA. The data originate from a study of blood T cell repertoires in COVID-19. Profiled with immunoSEQ multiplex PCR; TCRdb holds only in-frame clones, not every one. This sample has about 80,000 clones, with over 80% found just once. The chain employs TRBV7-2 and TRBJ1-2; D remains unclear. The sample taken for sequencing was peripheral blood. The sequence came from a human donor in a cohort sampled during active COVID-19. CDR3 loop: CASSYLGSRYGYTF. The CDR3 region has the DNA TGTGCCAGCAGCTACCTCGGGTCTCGTTATGGCTACACCTTC.